This entry is about one T cell receptor (beta chain). The antigen is not known. Of the isolated RNA, all was reverse transcribed, and so the sequenced material was expressed TCRB transcripts. Sequencing was performed with immunoSEQ multiplex PCR; in TCRdb, only in-frame clones are kept and a portion is missing. The sample lists approximately 300,000 clones, about 11% occurring once. The sample is drawn from a study of beta chain features in type 1 diabetes. Study observations and caveats: VDJ junctions from patients with type 1 diabetes contained fewer insertions and more deletions. Patients with Type 1 diabetes showed moderately but significantly shorter TCRB CDR3s in all four CD4+ subsets.

V was cut by 5 bases and J by 10 bases, with 18 bases left in between. This CDR3 has 14 residues. The germline CDR1 and CDR2 sequences are SGHTA and FQGNSA. Sequencing was carried out using naive CD4+ T cells from blood. The source is a woman between 25 and 40 years old in good health. The chain couples TRBV7-2 to TRBJ2-1; D possibly corresponds to TRBD1 (6 bases). The CDR3 DNA reads as TGTGCCAGCAGCCCAGCCCTACAGGGTGGCGAGCAGTTCTTC. It codes for CASSPALQGGEQFF.